This T cell receptor (beta chain) was captured in a study of blood T cell repertoires in COVID-19. Study background: From the United States, Italy and Spain came samples of acute and convalescent COVID-19.

Data came from immunoSEQ multiplex PCR; TCRdb stores just in-frame clones and leaves some out. This sample has some 150,000 clones; roughly 86% occur once, and the top ten carry 2% to 2.5%. The clonotype originates from a human donor in a cohort sampled during active COVID-19. The sample taken for sequencing was peripheral blood.

The CDR3 protein is CASSLGQGSTEAFF. The DNA for the CDR3 is TGCGCCAGCAGCTTAGGACAGGGGAGCACTGAAGCTTTCTTT. The chain employs TRBV5-1 and TRBJ1-1, with TRBD1 matching over 9 bases. This CDR3 region has 14 residues. The germline V gene has CDR1 SGHRS and CDR2 YFSETQ. V shed 2 bases, J shed 4 bases, and the junction held 3 bases outside the gene matches.